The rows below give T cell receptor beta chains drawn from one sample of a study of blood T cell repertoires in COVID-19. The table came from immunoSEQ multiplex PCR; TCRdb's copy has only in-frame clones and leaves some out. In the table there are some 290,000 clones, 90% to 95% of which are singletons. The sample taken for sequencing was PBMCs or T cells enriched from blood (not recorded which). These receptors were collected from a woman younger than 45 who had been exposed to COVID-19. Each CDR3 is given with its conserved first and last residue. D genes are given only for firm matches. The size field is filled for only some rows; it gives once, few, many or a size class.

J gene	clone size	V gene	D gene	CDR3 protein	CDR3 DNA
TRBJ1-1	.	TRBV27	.	CASTSNRGNEAFF	TGTGCCAGCACCTCGAATAGGGGAAATGAAGCTTTCTTT
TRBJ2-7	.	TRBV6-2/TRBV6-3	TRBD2	CASSYPIGGAAYEQYF	TGTGCCAGCAGTTATCCTATCGGGGGGGCCGCTTACGAGCAGTACTTC
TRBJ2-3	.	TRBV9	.	CASSVVPTKADTQYF	TGTGCCAGCAGCGTAGTCCCCACTAAGGCAGATACGCAGTATTTT
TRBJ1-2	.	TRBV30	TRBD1	CAWEPGQGSNGYTF	TGTGCCTGGGAACCGGGACAGGGTTCCAATGGCTACACCTTC
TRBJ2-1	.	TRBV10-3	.	CAISSGSSYNEQFF	TGTGCCATCAGCAGCGGTAGCTCCTACAATGAGCAGTTCTTC
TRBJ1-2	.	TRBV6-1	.	CASSEALELRLYGYTF	TGTGCCAGCAGTGAAGCCTTGGAGTTGCGCCTCTATGGCTACACCTTC
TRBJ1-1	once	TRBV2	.	CASLLRVRNTEAFF	TGTGCCAGCCTACTACGGGTGAGGAACACTGAAGCTTTCTTT
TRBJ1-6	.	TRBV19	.	CASRNGWNSPLHF	TGTGCCAGTAGGAACGGGTGGAATTCACCCCTCCACTTT
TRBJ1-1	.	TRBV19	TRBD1	CASSTTGGLAFF	TGTGCCAGTAGTACGACAGGGGGCCTGGCTTTCTTT
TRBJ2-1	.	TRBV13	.	CASSSVGGEGHYNEQFF	TGTGCCAGCAGCTCCGTAGGGGGGGAGGGCCACTACAATGAGCAGTTCTTC
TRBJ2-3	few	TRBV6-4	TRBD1	CASSPGTGTDTQYF	TGTGCCAGCAGTCCCGGGACAGGCACAGATACGCAGTATTTT
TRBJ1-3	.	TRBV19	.	CASSTSTPKGSGNTIYF	TGTGCCAGTAGTACCTCCACCCCCAAGGGGTCTGGAAACACCATATATTTT
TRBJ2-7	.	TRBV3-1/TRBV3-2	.	CASSQLDSYEQYF	TGTGCCAGCAGCCAATTAGACAGCTACGAGCAGTACTTC
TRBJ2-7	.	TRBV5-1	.	CASSLDVAYEQYF	TGCGCCAGCAGCCTGGACGTAGCCTACGAGCAGTACTTC
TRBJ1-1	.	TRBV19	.	CASSIGQGLGNTEAFF	TGTGCCAGTAGTATAGGTCAGGGGCTGGGGAACACTGAAGCTTTCTTT
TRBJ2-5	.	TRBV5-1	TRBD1	CASSFGPTGGGETQYF	TGCGCCAGCAGCTTTGGGCCAACAGGGGGCGGGGAGACCCAGTACTTC
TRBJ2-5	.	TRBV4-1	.	CASSQDRGAVETQYF	TGCGCCAGCAGCCAAGATCGCGGGGCGGTAGAGACCCAGTACTTC
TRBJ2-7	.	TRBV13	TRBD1	CASSSRQGYYEQYF	TGTGCCAGCAGCTCGAGACAGGGGTACTACGAGCAGTACTTC
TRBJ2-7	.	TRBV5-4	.	CASSVQGSREQYF	TGTGCCAGCAGCGTACAGGGTTCTAGAGAGCAGTACTTC
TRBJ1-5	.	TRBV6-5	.	CASSYAGPLGQPQHF	TGTGCCAGCAGTTACGCGGGTCCGTTAGGCCAGCCCCAGCATTTT
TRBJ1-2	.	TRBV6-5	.	CAIIPPGLIGGYTF	TGTGCCATCATCCCCCCAGGGCTTATTGGTGGCTACACCTTC
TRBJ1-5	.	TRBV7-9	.	CASSSIQGNQPQHF	TGTGCCAGCAGCTCGATCCAGGGCAATCAGCCCCAGCATTTT
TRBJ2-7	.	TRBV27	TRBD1	CASSSQGPDYEQYF	TGTGCCAGCAGTTCACAGGGGCCCGACTACGAGCAGTACTTC
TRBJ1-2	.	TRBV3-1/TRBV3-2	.	CASSHLQVANYGYTF	TGTGCCAGCAGCCACCTCCAGGTTGCTAACTATGGCTACACCTTC
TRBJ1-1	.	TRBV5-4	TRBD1	CASRRQGWTEAFF	TGTGCCAGCAGGAGACAGGGATGGACTGAAGCTTTCTTT
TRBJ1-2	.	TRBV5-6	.	CASSFSGSYGYTF	TGTGCCAGCAGCTTCTCGGGGTCCTATGGCTACACCTTC
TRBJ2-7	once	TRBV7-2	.	CASSLGIATTYEQYF	TGTGCCAGCAGCCTCGGTATAGCGACCACCTACGAGCAGTACTTC
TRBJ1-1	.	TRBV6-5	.	CASMIRETEAFF	TGTGCCAGCATGATCCGTGAGACTGAAGCTTTCTTT
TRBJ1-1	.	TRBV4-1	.	CASSQDSGNTEAFF	TGCGCCAGCAGCCAAGATTCAGGAAACACTGAAGCTTTCTTT
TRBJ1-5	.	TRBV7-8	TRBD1	CASRYNRGFNQPQHF	TGTGCCAGCAGATATAACAGGGGGTTCAATCAGCCCCAGCATTTT
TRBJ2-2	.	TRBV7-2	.	CASSLDDSRPATGELFF	TGTGCCAGCAGCTTAGATGACTCCAGACCGGCGACCGGGGAGCTGTTTTTT
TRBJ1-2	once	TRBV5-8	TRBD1	CASSLGTVPYGYTF	TGTGCCAGCAGCCTCGGGACAGTGCCCTATGGCTACACCTTC
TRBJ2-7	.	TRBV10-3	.	CAISERGQEWRYEQYF	TGTGCCATCAGTGAGAGGGGCCAGGAGTGGCGCTACGAGCAGTACTTC
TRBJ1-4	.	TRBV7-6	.	CASSLGGEVNEKLFF	TGTGCCAGCAGCTTGGGGGGGGAAGTTAATGAAAAACTGTTTTTT
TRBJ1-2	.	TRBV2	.	CASSEGWGGGYTF	TGTGCCAGCAGTGAAGGATGGGGCGGAGGCTACACCTTC
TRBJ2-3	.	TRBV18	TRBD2	CASSPTGTSSAIDTQYF	TGTGCCAGCTCACCGACCGGGACTAGCAGCGCCATAGATACGCAGTATTTT
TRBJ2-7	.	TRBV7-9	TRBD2	CASQTSGGDEQYF	TGTGCCAGCCAGACTAGCGGGGGGGACGAGCAGTACTTC
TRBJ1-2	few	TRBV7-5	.	CARSFPLSPRGGYTF	TGTGCCAGAAGCTTTCCCCTCAGCCCAAGGGGTGGCTACACCTTC
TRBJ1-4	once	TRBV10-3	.	CAIIFVNEKLFF	TGTGCCATCATCTTCGTTAATGAAAAACTGTTTTTT
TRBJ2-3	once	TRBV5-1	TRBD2	CASSPSGGTTDTQYF	TGCGCCAGCAGCCCCAGCGGGGGTACGACAGATACGCAGTATTTT
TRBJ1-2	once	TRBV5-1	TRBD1	CASSLDPGGYGYTF	TGCGCCAGCAGCTTGGACCCAGGGGGCTATGGCTACACCTTC
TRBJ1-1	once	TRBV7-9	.	CASSGQQGVSTEAFF	TGTGCCAGCAGCGGTCAACAGGGAGTATCCACTGAAGCTTTCTTT
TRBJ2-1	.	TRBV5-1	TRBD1	CASRPTGGPTPSYNEQFF	TGCGCCAGCAGGCCTACAGGGGGCCCTACCCCCTCCTACAATGAGCAGTTCTTC
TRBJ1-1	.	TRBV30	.	CAWSRGGSLGSTEAFF	TGTGCCTGGAGTCGGGGGGGGAGTTTAGGGAGCACTGAAGCTTTCTTT
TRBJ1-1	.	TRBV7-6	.	CASSLTEYTEAFF	TGTGCCAGCAGCTTAACTGAGTACACTGAAGCTTTCTTT
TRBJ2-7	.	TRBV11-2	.	CASSLYNGQGDEQYF	TGTGCCAGCAGCTTATATAATGGTCAGGGCGACGAGCAGTACTTC
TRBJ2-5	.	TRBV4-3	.	CASSQDVVKETQYF	TGCGCCAGCAGCCAAGATGTAGTCAAGGAGACCCAGTACTTC
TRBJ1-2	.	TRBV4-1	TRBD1	CASSQPGTAQNYGYTF	TGCGCCAGCAGCCAACCGGGGACAGCCCAGAACTATGGCTACACCTTC
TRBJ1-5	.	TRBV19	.	CASTLMQGVSNQPQHF	TGTGCCAGTACCCTTATGCAGGGTGTTAGCAATCAGCCCCAGCATTTT
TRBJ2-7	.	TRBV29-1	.	CSVARGSYEQYF	TGCAGCGTTGCACGGGGTTCCTACGAGCAGTACTTC
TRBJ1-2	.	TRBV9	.	CASSVVAGGYTF	TGTGCCAGCAGCGTAGTTGCTGGCGGCTACACCTTC
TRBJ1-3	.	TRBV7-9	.	CASSPLGPEENTIYF	TGTGCCAGCAGCCCCCTCGGCCCGGAGGAGAACACCATATATTTT
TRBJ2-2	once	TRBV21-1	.	CASSTYRGRETGELFF	TGTGCCAGCAGCACATACAGGGGGAGGGAGACCGGGGAGCTGTTTTTT
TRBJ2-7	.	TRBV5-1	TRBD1	CASSTGQGSYEQYF	TGCGCCAGCAGCACCGGACAGGGCTCCTACGAGCAGTACTTC
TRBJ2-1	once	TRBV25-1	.	CASSELGTRVYNEQFF	TGTGCCAGCAGTGAATTAGGGACAAGGGTGTACAATGAGCAGTTCTTC
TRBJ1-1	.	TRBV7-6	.	CASSFTRGTEAFF	TGTGCCAGCAGCTTTACCAGGGGTACTGAAGCTTTCTTT
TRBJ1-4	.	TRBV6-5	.	CATAGRGVNEKLFF	TGTGCCACGGCGGGGAGGGGCGTGAATGAAAAACTGTTTTTT
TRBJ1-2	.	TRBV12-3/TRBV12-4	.	CASSLSGNYGYTF	TGTGCCAGCAGTTTGTCGGGGAACTATGGCTACACCTTC
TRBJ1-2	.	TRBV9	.	CASSVAQGHGYTF	TGTGCCAGCAGCGTAGCCCAGGGTCACGGCTACACCTTC